This TCR beta chain stems from a study of T cell responses to AZD1222 COVID-19 vaccine. Here immunoSEQ multiplex PCR was the method, and the copy in TCRdb shows in-frame clones only, minus some. The table has 150,000 to 200,000 clones, about 91% seen once; the top ten hold about 2.3%. V gave up 4 bases and J gave up 2 bases, with 11 bases separating them. From germline, CDR1 is SGHRS and CDR2 YFSETQ. CDR3 length equals 14 residues. The rearrangement links TRBV5-1 to TRBJ2-3; maybe TRBD2 (6 bases). The TCR was taken from an adult in good health. The starting material was peripheral blood, obtained on day 0 of AZD1222 vaccination. CDR3 protein: CASSQLANTDTQYF. DNA of the CDR3: TGCGCCAGCAGCCAACTAGCCAACACAGATACGCAGTATTTT.